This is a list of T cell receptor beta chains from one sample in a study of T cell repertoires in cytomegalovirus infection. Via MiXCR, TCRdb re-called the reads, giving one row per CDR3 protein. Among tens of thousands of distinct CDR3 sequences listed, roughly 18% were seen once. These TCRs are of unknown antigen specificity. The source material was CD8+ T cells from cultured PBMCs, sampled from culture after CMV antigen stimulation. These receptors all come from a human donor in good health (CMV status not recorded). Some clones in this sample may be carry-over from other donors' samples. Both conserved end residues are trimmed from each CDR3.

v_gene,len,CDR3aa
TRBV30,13,AWRGIGQGGPEAF
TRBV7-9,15,ASSLGWRSSGANVLT
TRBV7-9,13,ASSFSEVSSYEQY
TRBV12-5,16,ASGLGGQGSSYNSPLH
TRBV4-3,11,ASSQEPTREQY
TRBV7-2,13,ASSHPDRGHYEQY
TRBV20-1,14,SAPGLAGGSYNEQF
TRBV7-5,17,ISVSEAHGTSGVTDTQY
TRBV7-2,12,ASSLQEHQETQY
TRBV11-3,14,ASSLDQGVSTGELF
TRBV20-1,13,SVATGDRGGNEQY
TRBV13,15,ASSRESERISTDTQY
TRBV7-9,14,ASSYPRDRGNSPLH
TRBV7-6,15,ASSSAGGGQGAYEQF
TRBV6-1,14,ASSERQGAGNTEAF
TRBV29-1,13,SVGPAGGLNEKLF
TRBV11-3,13,ASSLGGDSYNEQF
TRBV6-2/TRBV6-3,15,ASLTHLAGAPYNEQF
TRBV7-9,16,ASSYNEKKTGGDTEAF
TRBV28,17,AGSQTRVVKLNDTGELF
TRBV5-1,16,ASSRAGLAGVAKNIQY
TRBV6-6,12,ASSRNGLDKKLF
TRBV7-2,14,ASSFLSGSPPYEQY
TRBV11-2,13,ASSPGGAGADEQY
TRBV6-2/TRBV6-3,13,ASSYVGRADTEAF
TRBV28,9,ASGPNSPLH
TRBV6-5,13,ASTGQSGSTDTQY
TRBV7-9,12,ASSLSTGVYGYT
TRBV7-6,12,ASSLGSGNSPLH
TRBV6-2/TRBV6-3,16,ASSFLPGQGISNTEAF
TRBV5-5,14,ASSSPRTGNDYGYT
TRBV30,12,AWRWSGGDYEQY
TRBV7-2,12,ASSLAVGGEGYT
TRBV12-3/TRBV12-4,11,ASSQGGSYGYT
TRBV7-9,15,ASYPFPSGVSSYEQY
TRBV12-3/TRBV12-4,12,ASSLAGGADTQY
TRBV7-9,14,ASSLPGQLQNTEAF
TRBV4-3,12,ASSHRSSPGELF
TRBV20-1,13,SAPTPRRVGETQY
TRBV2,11,ASWGNRGYGYT
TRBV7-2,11,ASSLGGVAEAF
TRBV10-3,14,AISDLGASGVYEQY
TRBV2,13,ASSERRQLGQPQH
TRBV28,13,ASSSPYTGTYDYT
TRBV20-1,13,SAKTSGRETDTQY
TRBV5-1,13,ASSLEGTSRNEQF
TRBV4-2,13,ASSQEGDGETEAF
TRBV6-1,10,ASSYGAGELF
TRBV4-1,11,ASSQELRDTQY
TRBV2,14,ASQTTWGLAKNIQY
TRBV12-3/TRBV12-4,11,ASSRSQAETQY
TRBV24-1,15,ATSASPWAGVGNEQF
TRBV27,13,ASSLLTGGNTEAF
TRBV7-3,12,ASSPFDREETQY
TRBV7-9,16,ASSLAPKGGPRSGELF
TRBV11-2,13,ASSPPRGDTDTQY
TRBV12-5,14,ASANSPGPSNQPQH